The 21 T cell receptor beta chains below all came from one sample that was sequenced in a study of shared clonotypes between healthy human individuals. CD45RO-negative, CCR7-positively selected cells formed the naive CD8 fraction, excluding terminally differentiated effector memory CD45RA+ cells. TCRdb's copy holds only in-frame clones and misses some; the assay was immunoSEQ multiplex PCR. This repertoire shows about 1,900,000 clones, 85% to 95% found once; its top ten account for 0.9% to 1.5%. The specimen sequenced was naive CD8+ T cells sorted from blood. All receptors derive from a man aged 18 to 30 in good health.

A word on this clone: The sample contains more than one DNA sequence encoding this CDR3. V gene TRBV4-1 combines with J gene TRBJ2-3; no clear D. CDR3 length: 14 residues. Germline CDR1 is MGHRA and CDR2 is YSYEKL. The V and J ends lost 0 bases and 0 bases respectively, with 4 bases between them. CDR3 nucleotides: TGCGCCAGCAGCCAAGAGGGGAGCACAGATACGCAGTATTTT. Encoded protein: CASSQEGSTDTQYF.

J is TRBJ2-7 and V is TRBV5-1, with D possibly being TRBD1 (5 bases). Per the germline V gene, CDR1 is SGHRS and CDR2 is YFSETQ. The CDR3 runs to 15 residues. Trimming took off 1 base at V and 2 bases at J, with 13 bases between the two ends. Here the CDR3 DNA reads TGCGCCAGCAGCTTGTTTCAGGGCCTCACCTACGAGCAGTACTTC. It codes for CASSLFQGLTYEQYF.

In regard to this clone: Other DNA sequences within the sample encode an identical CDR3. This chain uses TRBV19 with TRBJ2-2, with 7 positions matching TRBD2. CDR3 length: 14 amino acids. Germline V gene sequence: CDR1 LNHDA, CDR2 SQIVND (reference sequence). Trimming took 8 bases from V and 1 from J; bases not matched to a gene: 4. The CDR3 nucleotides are TGTGCCAGTTCAGCGGGGTTGAACACCGGGGAGCTGTTTTTT. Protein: CASSAGLNTGELFF.

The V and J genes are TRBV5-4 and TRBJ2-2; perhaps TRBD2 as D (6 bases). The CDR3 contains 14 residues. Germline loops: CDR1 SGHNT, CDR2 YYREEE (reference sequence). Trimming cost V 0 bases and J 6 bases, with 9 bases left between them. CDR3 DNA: TGTGCCAGCAGCTTGGCCTGGGGGGCCGGGGAGCTGTTTTTT. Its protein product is CASSLAWGAGELFF.

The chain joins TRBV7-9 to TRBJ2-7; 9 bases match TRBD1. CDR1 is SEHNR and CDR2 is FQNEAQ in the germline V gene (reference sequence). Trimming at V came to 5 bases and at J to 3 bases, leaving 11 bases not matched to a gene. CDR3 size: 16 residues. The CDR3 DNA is TGTGCCAGCAGCCGGGCGGGACAGGGACTCCTCTACGAGCAGTACTTC. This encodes CASSRAGQGLLYEQYF.

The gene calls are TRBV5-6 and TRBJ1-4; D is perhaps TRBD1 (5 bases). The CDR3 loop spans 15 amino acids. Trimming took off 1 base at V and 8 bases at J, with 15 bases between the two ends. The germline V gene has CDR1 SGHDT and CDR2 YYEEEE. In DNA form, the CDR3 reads TGTGCCAGCAGCTTGTGGTTAGGGGAGGGCGAAAAACTGTTTTTT. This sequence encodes CASSLWLGEGEKLFF.

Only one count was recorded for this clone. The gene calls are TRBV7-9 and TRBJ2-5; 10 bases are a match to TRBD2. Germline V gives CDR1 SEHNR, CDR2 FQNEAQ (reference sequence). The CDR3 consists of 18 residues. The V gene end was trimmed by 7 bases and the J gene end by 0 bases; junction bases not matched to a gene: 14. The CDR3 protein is CASTPAERGGPDQETQYF. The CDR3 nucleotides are TGTGCCAGCACCCCAGCCGAGCGGGGGGGCCCCGACCAAGAGACCCAGTACTTC.

CDR3 residues: CATSREVATDTQYF. The CDR3 DNA sequence: TGTGCCACCAGCAGAGAAGTCGCCACAGATACGCAGTATTTT. The genes are TRBV15 and TRBJ2-3; D gene uncertain. Per the germline V gene, CDR1 is LNHNV and CDR2 is YYDKDF (reference sequence). Trimming stripped 0 bases from V and 2 bases from J, with 6 bases between. The CDR3 spans 14 residues.

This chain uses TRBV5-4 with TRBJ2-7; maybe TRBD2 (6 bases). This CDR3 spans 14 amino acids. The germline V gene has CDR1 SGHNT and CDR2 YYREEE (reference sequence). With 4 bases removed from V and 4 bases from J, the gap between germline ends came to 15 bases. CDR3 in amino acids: CASSEPGLTYEQYF. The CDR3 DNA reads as TGTGCCAGCAGCGAACCGGGACTTACTTACGAGCAGTACTTC.

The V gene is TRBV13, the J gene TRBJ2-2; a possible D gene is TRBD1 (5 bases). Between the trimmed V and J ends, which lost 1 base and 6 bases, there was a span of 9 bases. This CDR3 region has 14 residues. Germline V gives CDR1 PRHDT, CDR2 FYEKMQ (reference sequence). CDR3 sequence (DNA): TGTGCCAGCAGCTTAGCAGGGCCCCCCGGGGAGCTGTTTTTT. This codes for CASSLAGPPGELFF.

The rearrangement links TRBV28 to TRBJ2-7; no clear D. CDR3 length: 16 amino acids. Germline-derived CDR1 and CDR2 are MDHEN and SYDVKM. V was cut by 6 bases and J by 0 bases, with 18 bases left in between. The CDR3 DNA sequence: TGTGCCAGCAGGCTGCTCGACGTCGGTGGCTCCTACGAGCAGTACTTC. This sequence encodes CASRLLDVGGSYEQYF.

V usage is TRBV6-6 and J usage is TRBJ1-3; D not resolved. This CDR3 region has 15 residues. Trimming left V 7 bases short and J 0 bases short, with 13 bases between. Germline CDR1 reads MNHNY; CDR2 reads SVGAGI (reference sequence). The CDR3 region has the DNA TGTGCCAGCACAACGCTTATGGGCTCTGGAAACACCATATATTTT. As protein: CASTTLMGSGNTIYF.

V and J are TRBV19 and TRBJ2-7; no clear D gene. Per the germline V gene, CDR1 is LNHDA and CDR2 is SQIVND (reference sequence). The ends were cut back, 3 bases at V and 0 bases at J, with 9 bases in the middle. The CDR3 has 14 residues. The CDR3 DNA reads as TGTGCCAGTAGTATTTGGGCAGACTCCTACGAGCAGTACTTC. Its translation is CASSIWADSYEQYF.

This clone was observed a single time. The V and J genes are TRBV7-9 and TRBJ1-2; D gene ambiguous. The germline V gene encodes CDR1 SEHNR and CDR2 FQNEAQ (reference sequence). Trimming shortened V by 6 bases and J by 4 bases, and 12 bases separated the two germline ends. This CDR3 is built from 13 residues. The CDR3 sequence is CASSHDVGYGYTF. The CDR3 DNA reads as TGTGCCAGCAGTCATGACGTCGGCTATGGCTACACCTTC.

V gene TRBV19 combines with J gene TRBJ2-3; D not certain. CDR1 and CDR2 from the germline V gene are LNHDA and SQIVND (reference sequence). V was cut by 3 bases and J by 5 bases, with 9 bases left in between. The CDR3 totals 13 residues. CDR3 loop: CASSIMARDTQYF. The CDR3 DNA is TGTGCCAGTAGTATTATGGCGAGAGATACGCAGTATTTT.

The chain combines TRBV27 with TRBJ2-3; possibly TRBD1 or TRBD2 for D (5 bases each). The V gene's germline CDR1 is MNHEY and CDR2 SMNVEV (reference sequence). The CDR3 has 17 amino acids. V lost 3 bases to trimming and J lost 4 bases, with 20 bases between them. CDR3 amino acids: CASSFFPGDPGSDTQYF. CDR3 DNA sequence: TGTGCCAGCAGTTTTTTCCCCGGGGACCCAGGTTCAGATACGCAGTATTTT.

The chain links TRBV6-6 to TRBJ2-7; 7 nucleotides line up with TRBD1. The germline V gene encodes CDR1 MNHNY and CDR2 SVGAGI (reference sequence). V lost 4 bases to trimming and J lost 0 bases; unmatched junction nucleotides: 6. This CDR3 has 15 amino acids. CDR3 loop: CASSSGTASSYEQYF. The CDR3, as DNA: TGTGCCAGCAGTTCGGGGACAGCTAGCTCCTACGAGCAGTACTTC.

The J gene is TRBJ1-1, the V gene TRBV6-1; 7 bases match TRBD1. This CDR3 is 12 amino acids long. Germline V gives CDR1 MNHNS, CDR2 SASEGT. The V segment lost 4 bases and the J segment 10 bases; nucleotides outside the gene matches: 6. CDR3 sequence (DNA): TGTGCCAGCAGTGCAGAGACAGGGACAGCTTTCTTT. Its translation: CASSAETGTAFF.

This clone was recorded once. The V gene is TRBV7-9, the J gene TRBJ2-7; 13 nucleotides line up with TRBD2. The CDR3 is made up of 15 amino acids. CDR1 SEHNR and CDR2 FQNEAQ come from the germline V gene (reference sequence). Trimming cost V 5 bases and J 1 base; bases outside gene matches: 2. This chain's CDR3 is CASSETSGRSYEQYF. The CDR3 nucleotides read TGTGCCAGCAGCGAGACTAGCGGGAGGTCCTACGAGCAGTACTTC.

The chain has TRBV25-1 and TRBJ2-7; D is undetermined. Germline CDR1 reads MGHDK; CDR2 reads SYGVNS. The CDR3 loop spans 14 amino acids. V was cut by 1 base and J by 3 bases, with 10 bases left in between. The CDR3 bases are TGTGCCAGCAGTGAATCTGACCGCCTCTACGAGCAGTACTTC. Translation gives CASSESDRLYEQYF.

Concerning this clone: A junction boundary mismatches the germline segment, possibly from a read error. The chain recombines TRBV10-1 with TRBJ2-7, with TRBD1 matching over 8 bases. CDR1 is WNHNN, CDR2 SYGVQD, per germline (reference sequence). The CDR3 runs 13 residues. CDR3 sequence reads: CASSSLTGDEEYF. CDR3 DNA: TGCGCCAGCTCGTCCTTGACAGGGGACGAGGAGTACTTC.